This T cell receptor beta chain was identified in a study of blood T cell repertoires in COVID-19. TCRdb's copy holds only in-frame clones and misses some; the assay was immunoSEQ multiplex PCR. The table lists roughly 200,000 clones, 89% of them singletons. Germline lookup yields CDR1 SGDLS and CDR2 YYNGEE. The CDR3 covers 15 residues. V was shortened by 4 bases and J by 2 bases, with 16 bases between the two germline ends. This TCR came from a woman in her thirties or forties with acute COVID-19. V is TRBV9 and J is TRBJ2-7; TRBD1 is a possible D gene (5 bases). The material sequenced was PBMCs or T cells enriched from blood (not recorded which). CDR3 loop: CASSPGVGATYEQYF. The CDR3 DNA reads TGTGCCAGCAGCCCAGGTGTTGGGGCCACCTACGAGCAGTACTTC. Full variable domain (missing parts from reference TRBV9 and TRBJ2-7): DSGVTQTPKHLITATGQRVTLRCSPRSGDLSVYWYQQSLDQGLQFLIQYYNGEERAKGNILERFSAQQFPDLHSELNLSSLELGDSALYFCASSPGVGATYEQYFGPGTRLTVT.